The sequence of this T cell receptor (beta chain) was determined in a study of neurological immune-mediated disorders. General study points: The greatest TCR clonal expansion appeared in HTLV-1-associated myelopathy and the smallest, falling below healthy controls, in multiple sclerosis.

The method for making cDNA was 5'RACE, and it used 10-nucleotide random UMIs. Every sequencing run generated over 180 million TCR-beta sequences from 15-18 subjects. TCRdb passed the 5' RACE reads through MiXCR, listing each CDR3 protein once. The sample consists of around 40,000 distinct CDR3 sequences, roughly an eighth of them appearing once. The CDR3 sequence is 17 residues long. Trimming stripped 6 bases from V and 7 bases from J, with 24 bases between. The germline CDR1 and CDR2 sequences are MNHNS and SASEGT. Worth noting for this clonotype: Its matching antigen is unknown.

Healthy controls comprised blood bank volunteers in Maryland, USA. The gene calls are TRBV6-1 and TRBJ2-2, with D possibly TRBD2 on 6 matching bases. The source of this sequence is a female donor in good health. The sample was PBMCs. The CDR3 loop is CASSLRHGGGGVGELFF. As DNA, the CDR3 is TGTGCCAGCAGCCTCCGGCACGGAGGCGGCGGGGTCGGGGAGCTGTTTTTT.